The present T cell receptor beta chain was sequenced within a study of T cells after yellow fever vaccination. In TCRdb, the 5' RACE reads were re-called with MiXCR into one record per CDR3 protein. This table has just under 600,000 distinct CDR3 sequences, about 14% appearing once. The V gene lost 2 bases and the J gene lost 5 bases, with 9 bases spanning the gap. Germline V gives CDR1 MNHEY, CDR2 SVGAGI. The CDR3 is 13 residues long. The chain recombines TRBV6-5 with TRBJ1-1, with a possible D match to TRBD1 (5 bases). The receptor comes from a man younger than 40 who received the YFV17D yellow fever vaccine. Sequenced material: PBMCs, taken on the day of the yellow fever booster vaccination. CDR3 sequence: CASSYGDRTEAFF. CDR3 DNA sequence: TGTGCCAGCAGTTACGGCGACAGAACTGAAGCTTTCTTT.